Below, one T cell receptor beta chain is given with its context. RNA transcripts yielded amplified TCR beta CDR3 regions. First-round RT-PCR employed HTBI primers, with a second-round multiplex PCR after it. TCRdb redid the calling of the multiplex PCR reads with MiXCR, one entry per CDR3 protein. The repertoire includes hundreds of thousands of distinct CDR3 sequences, approximately 39% of them detected once, and more than 2.5% sits in the top ten. The sample originates from a study of Graves' ophthalmopathy and Graves' hyperthyroidism. This CDR3 is 14 amino acids long. The ends lost 0 bases at V and 5 bases at J; junction bases unmatched: 4. Germline CDR1 reads SGDLS; CDR2 reads YYNGEE.

Specimen: peripheral blood. This TCR derives from an adult man with Graves' ophthalmopathy. The chain employs TRBV9 and TRBJ2-5, with TRBD2 identical over 7 bases. The CDR3 is CASSVEGREETQYF. The CDR3 bases are TGTGCCAGCAGCGTAGAAGGGAGGGAGGAGACCCAGTACTTC.